One sample yielded the 14 T cell receptor beta chains listed below, sequenced in a study of blood T cell repertoires in COVID-19. Assay used: immunoSEQ multiplex PCR; TCRdb lists only in-frame clones, some missing. The data show about 63,000 clones, over 75% seen once. Specimen: peripheral blood. These receptors came from a human donor in a cohort sampled during active COVID-19.

This clone was seen only once. The V gene is TRBV27, the J gene TRBJ2-4, with 11 bases lining up with TRBD2. Germline CDR1 MNHEY, CDR2 SMNVEV (reference sequence). V shed 5 bases and J 1 base; nucleotides not matched to a gene: 7. The CDR3 length is 17 residues. The CDR3 coding sequence is TGTGCCAGCAGTCCTCTAGCGGGGGGAACGGCCAAAAACATTCAGTACTTC. Translation: CASSPLAGGTAKNIQYF.

This chain links TRBV5-6 with TRBJ2-2; TRBD1 matches 10 bases. Unmatched junction bases numbered 7, after V lost 4 bases and J lost 4 bases. This CDR3 region has 16 residues. Germline V gene sequence: CDR1 SGHDT, CDR2 YYEEEE. The CDR3 coding sequence is TGTGCCAGCAGCCCAACCGGGACAGGGGTCACCGGGGAGCTGTTTTTT. This encodes CASSPTGTGVTGELFF.

The chain is built from TRBV7-3 and TRBJ2-3; possibly TRBD2 for D (5 bases). Trimming removed 0 bases at V and 8 bases at J, with 9 bases between. This CDR3 is 13 amino acids long. Germline V CDR1 and CDR2: SGHTA, FQGTGA. CDR3: CASSLTDGGTQYF. Here the CDR3 DNA reads TGTGCCAGCAGCTTAACTGATGGAGGTACGCAGTATTTT.

V and J are TRBV11-2 and TRBJ2-7, with D perhaps matching TRBD2 (6 bases). The CDR3 has 16 residues. V lost 2 bases to trimming and J lost 7 bases, with 21 bases between them. Germline V gene lookup returns CDR1 SGHAT and CDR2 FQNNGV. CDR3 DNA sequence: TGTGCCAGCAGCTTATCCTCAGGAGGGCTGGTCGGGGAGCAGTACTTC. This gives the protein CASSLSSGGLVGEQYF.

CDR3 amino acids: CASSWTGDEKLFF. The CDR3 DNA is TGTGCCAGCAGCTGGACAGGGGATGAAAAACTGTTTTTT. The rearrangement joins TRBV7-9 to TRBJ1-4; 9 nucleotides agree with TRBD1. CDR3 length equals 13 residues. Per germline, CDR1 SEHNR and CDR2 FQNEAQ (reference sequence). Unmatched junction bases numbered 0, after V lost 4 bases and J lost 6 bases. The full variable domain, with the rest looked up from reference TRBV7-9 and TRBJ1-4, is DTGVSQNPRHKITKRGQNVTFRCDPISEHNRLYWYRQTLGQGPEFLTYFQNEAQLEKSRLLSDRFSAERPKGSFSTLEIQRTEQGDSAMYLCASSWTGDEKLFFGSGTQLSVL.

This clone came up a few times. The chain is built from TRBV2 and TRBJ1-2; 9 positions match TRBD1. The CDR3 spans 14 residues. The germline gives CDR1 SNHLY, CDR2 FYNNEI. The V and J ends lost 10 bases and 0 bases, in that order; junction bases with no gene match: 6. The CDR3: CATTRDRANYGYTF. The CDR3 coding sequence is TGTGCCACAACCCGGGACAGGGCTAACTATGGCTACACCTTC.

As regards this clone: Other nucleotide sequences in the sample specify the same CDR3. This sequence joins TRBV3-1 (or the pseudogene TRBV3-2) and TRBJ2-3; D may be TRBD1 (6 bases). Per germline, CDR1 LGHDT and CDR2 YNNKEL (reference sequence). This CDR3 is 14 amino acids long. V gave up 5 bases and J gave up 1 base, with 10 bases separating them. CDR3 in amino acids: CASSIQGRTDTQYF. CDR3 DNA: TGTGCCAGCAGCATCCAGGGGCGCACAGATACGCAGTATTTT.

This chain connects TRBV7-3 to TRBJ2-5; a possible D gene is TRBD1 (7 bases). This CDR3 spans 16 amino acids. CDR1 and CDR2 from the germline V gene are SGHTA and FQGTGA. The V end lost 4 bases, the J end lost 1 base, and 16 bases lay between the germline ends. CDR3 region: CASSYRRGQTQETQYF. The CDR3 bases are TGTGCCAGCAGCTATCGGCGGGGACAGACCCAAGAGACCCAGTACTTC. Looking up the rest from reference TRBV7-3 and TRBJ2-5 gives the full variable domain: GAGVSQTPSNKVTEKGKYVELRCDPISGHTALYWYRQSLGQGPEFLIYFQGTGAADDSGLPNDRFFAVRPEGSVSTLKIQRTERGDSAVYLCASSYRRGQTQETQYFGPGTRLLVL.

This chain links TRBV18 with TRBJ2-5; TRBD1 agrees at 7 bases. The junction had 4 bases not matched to a gene; V was cut back by 2 bases and J by 1 base. Looked up from germline, CDR1 is KGHSH and CDR2 is LQKENI. The CDR3 extends over 15 amino acids. The CDR3 here is CASSPGGQPQETQYF. For the CDR3, the DNA is TGTGCCAGCTCACCAGGGGGACAGCCCCAAGAGACCCAGTACTTC.

The chain is built from TRBV7-7 and TRBJ2-1, with 8 bases fitting TRBD1. The CDR3 totals 14 residues. V shed 4 bases, J shed 2 bases, and the junction held 1 base outside the gene matches. CDR1 is SSHAT, CDR2 FNYEAQ, per germline (reference sequence). The DNA for the CDR3 is TGTGCCAGCAGCTCGGGACAGGCCTACAATGAGCAGTTCTTC. This codes for CASSSGQAYNEQFF.

The chain uses TRBV2 and TRBJ2-7; D is perhaps TRBD2 (6 bases). CDR1 is SNHLY and CDR2 is FYNNEI in the germline V gene. V shed 4 bases and J shed 5 bases, with 15 bases lying between them. This CDR3 is 14 amino acids long. The CDR3 coding sequence is TGTGCCAGCAGTGTAGGGACTGGGCTAGACGAGCAGTACTTC. It specifies CASSVGTGLDEQYF.

The gene calls are TRBV6-2 or TRBV6-3 and TRBJ2-7; D possibly corresponds to TRBD1 (7 bases). CDR3 size: 15 residues. CDR1 is MNHEY and CDR2 is SVGEGT in the germline V gene. Deletions cut 0 bases from V and 3 bases from J, with 12 bases between. CDR3 residues: CASSYSRQGGYEQYF. CDR3 DNA sequence: TGTGCCAGCAGTTACTCGAGGCAGGGGGGCTACGAGCAGTACTTC.

The chain is built from TRBV5-1 and TRBJ2-3, with D unclear. CDR1 and CDR2 from the germline V gene are SGHRS and YFSETQ. The V end was cut by 1 base, the J end by 1 base, with 10 bases between. The CDR3 is made up of 15 amino acids. The CDR3 loop is CASSLSRPGTDTQYF. The DNA for the CDR3 is TGCGCCAGCAGCTTGTCCAGGCCGGGCACAGATACGCAGTATTTT. Full variable domain (outside the CDR3, taken from reference TRBV5-1 and TRBJ2-3): KAGVTQTPRYLIKTRGQQVTLSCSPISGHRSVSWYQQTPGQGLQFLFEYFSETQRNKGNFPGRFSGRQFSNSRSEMNVSTLELGDSALYLCASSLSRPGTDTQYFGPGTRLTVL.

The rearrangement uses TRBV4-1 and TRBJ2-1, with D unresolved. The V gene's germline CDR1 is MGHRA and CDR2 YSYEKL. V was trimmed by 1 base and J by 1 base, leaving 11 bases between them. There are 16 residues in the CDR3. The CDR3 DNA sequence: TGCGCCAGCAGCCAAGGACGAGGTAGGTCCTACAATGAGCAGTTCTTC. Protein: CASSQGRGRSYNEQFF.